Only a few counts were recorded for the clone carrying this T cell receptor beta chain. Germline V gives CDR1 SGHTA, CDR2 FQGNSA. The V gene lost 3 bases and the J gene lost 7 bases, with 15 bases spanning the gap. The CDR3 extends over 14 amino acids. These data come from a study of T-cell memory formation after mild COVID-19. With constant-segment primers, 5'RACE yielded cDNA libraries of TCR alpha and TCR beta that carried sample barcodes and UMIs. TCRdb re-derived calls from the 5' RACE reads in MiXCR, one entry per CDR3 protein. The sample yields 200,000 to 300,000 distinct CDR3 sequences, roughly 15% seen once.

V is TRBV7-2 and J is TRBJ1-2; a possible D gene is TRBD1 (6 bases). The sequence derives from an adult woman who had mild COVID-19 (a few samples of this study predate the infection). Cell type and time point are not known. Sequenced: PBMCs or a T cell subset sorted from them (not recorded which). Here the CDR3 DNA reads TGTGCCAGCAGCTTTCCAGGGGTTGGGCGTGGCTACACCTTC. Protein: CASSFPGVGRGYTF.